This is a list of T cell receptor beta chains from one sample in a study of T cell responses to AZD1222 COVID-19 vaccine. Some clones are missing from TCRdb's copy, which holds only in-frame ones; the method was immunoSEQ multiplex PCR. The sample lists 90,000 to 130,000 clones; around 93% were seen once. The material was peripheral blood, obtained on day 0 of AZD1222 vaccination. The source of these receptors is an adult in good health. Both conserved end residues are part of each CDR3. D genes are given only for firm matches. Where a row states a size, it is once, few, many or the class of an expanded clone; other rows omit it.

TRBD1,TRBV6-5,TRBJ1-1,NA,16,CASSYTGQGACTEAFF,TGTGCCAGCAGTTACACTGGACAGGGGGCATGTACTGAAGCTTTCTTT
NA,TRBV2,TRBJ1-1,NA,13,CASSAGEVTEAFF,TGTGCCAGCAGTGCTGGGGAGGTCACTGAAGCTTTCTTT
NA,TRBV5-1,TRBJ1-4,NA,14,CASSWEPTNEKLFF,TGCGCCAGCAGCTGGGAACCAACTAATGAAAAACTGTTTTTT
NA,TRBV7-9,TRBJ1-4,NA,16,CASSPAQGQVNEKLFF,TGTGCCAGCAGCCCGGCGCAAGGGCAGGTTAATGAAAAACTGTTTTTT
TRBD1,TRBV10-3,TRBJ2-7,NA,13,CAIRDRGTYEQYF,TGTGCCATCAGAGACAGGGGAACCTACGAGCAGTACTTC
TRBD2,TRBV5-6,TRBJ2-2,NA,15,CASSPRRGDTGELFF,TGTGCCAGCAGCCCCCGACGGGGGGACACCGGGGAGCTGTTTTTT
NA,TRBV28,TRBJ1-1,NA,15,CASIRGGPLNTEAFF,TGTGCCAGCATTAGGGGGGGCCCTTTGAACACTGAAGCTTTCTTT
NA,TRBV6-5,TRBJ2-7,NA,13,CASSYSSSLEQYF,TGTGCCAGCAGTTACTCGAGTTCCCTCGAGCAGTACTTC
NA,TRBV5-5,TRBJ1-1,NA,14,CASSQGHRFTEAFF,TGTGCCAGCAGCCAGGGACACCGTTTCACTGAAGCTTTCTTT
NA,TRBV10-3,TRBJ1-2,NA,16,CAISESMISSNYGYTF,TGTGCCATCAGTGAGTCGATGATCAGCTCTAACTATGGCTACACCTTC
TRBD1,TRBV7-8,TRBJ1-4,NA,14,CASSPDRDNEKLFF,TGTGCCAGCAGCCCCGACAGGGATAATGAAAAACTGTTTTTT
NA,TRBV2,TRBJ2-2,few,13,CASKGDFTGELFF,TGTGCCAGCAAGGGGGACTTCACCGGGGAGCTGTTTTTT
NA,TRBV7-2,TRBJ1-1,NA,15,CASSTGTRLNTEAFF,TGTGCCAGCAGCACCGGGACCCGCCTGAACACTGAAGCTTTCTTT
NA,TRBV7-9,TRBJ1-2,NA,12,CASSYGYEGYTF,TGTGCCAGCAGCTACGGCTACGAAGGCTACACCTTC
NA,TRBV7-8,TRBJ1-5,once,16,CASSLVRAYSNQPQHF,TGTGCCAGCAGCTTAGTAAGAGCTTATAGCAATCAGCCCCAGCATTTT
TRBD2,TRBV3-1/TRBV3-2,TRBJ2-7,NA,17,CASSQDGAGGPSYEQYF,TGTGCCAGCAGCCAAGATGGGGCGGGGGGCCCCTCCTACGAGCAGTACTTC
NA,TRBV7-8,TRBJ1-5,NA,13,CASSLDSNQPQHF,TGTGCCAGCAGCCTCGATAGCAATCAGCCCCAGCATTTT
NA,TRBV6-5,TRBJ1-1,NA,14,CASSSGRPGAEAFF,TGTGCCAGCAGTTCCGGCCGACCTGGGGCTGAAGCTTTCTTT
TRBD1,TRBV11-2,TRBJ1-2,NA,14,CASSFGTGGLGYTF,TGTGCCAGCAGCTTTGGGACAGGGGGCCTCGGCTACACCTTC
TRBD1,TRBV18,TRBJ2-3,NA,14,CASSLQGYTDTQYF,TGTGCCAGCTCATTACAGGGGTACACAGATACGCAGTATTTT
NA,TRBV27,TRBJ2-7,NA,15,CASSLEAYGSNEQYF,TGTGCCAGCAGTTTGGAGGCTTATGGGAGCAACGAGCAGTACTTC
TRBD1,TRBV11-3,TRBJ2-7,NA,16,CASSYRRGLASHEQYF,TGTGCCAGCAGCTACCGAAGGGGGCTGGCGTCTCACGAGCAGTACTTC
NA,TRBV30,TRBJ1-5,once,15,CAWTRGGSLPQPQHF,TGTGCCTGGACTAGGGGGGGTAGTCTCCCTCAGCCCCAGCATTTT
NA,TRBV2,TRBJ1-2,NA,14,CASSEARGGNGYTF,TGTGCCAGCAGTGAAGCTCGAGGAGGGAATGGCTACACCTTC
NA,TRBV3-1/TRBV3-2,TRBJ1-5,NA,13,CASSQAGDQPQHF,TGTGCCAGCAGCCAGGCAGGGGATCAGCCCCAGCATTTT
NA,TRBV24-1,TRBJ1-2,NA,15,CATRSRGISSNGYTF,TGTGCCACTAGGTCCCGGGGGATTTCCTCCAATGGCTACACCTTC
NA,TRBV5-1,TRBJ2-2,NA,16,CASSLIWAGGTGELFF,TGCGCCAGCAGCTTGATTTGGGCAGGTGGCACCGGGGAGCTGTTTTTT
NA,TRBV5-1,TRBJ1-5,NA,15,CASSLDDGYNQPQHF,TGCGCCAGCAGCTTGGATGATGGGTACAATCAGCCCCAGCATTTT
TRBD1,TRBV27,TRBJ1-2,NA,16,CASSSSGGRANYGYTF,TGTGCCAGCAGCAGTTCAGGGGGCCGGGCTAACTATGGCTACACCTTC
TRBD1,TRBV19,TRBJ1-5,NA,14,CASRDRGRRGPQHF,TGTGCCAGTAGGGACAGGGGGCGCCGGGGGCCCCAGCATTTT
NA,TRBV6-1,TRBJ1-1,NA,13,CASSEDQGGVAFF,TGTGCCAGCAGTGAGGATCAGGGAGGGGTAGCTTTCTTT
NA,TRBV28,TRBJ1-5,NA,14,CASLQGFGNQPQHF,TGTGCCAGCCTACAGGGTTTTGGCAATCAGCCCCAGCATTTT
NA,TRBV7-8,TRBJ2-7,NA,12,CASSLIGSEQYF,TGTGCCAGCAGCTTAATAGGGTCCGAGCAGTACTTC
TRBD1,TRBV14,TRBJ1-1,few,14,CASSLGYRGSEAFF,TGTGCCAGCAGCCTAGGCTACAGGGGTTCTGAAGCTTTCTTT
TRBD2,TRBV20-1,TRBJ2-1,NA,14,CSASRGGTYNEQFF,TGCAGTGCTAGTCGGGGGGGCACCTACAATGAGCAGTTCTTC
TRBD1,TRBV19,TRBJ1-1,NA,15,CASTETGAPNTEAFF,TGTGCCAGTACAGAGACAGGGGCCCCGAACACTGAAGCTTTCTTT
NA,TRBV29-1,TRBJ2-1,NA,14,CSVAWRGAYNEQFF,TGCAGCGTTGCCTGGCGGGGAGCTTACAATGAGCAGTTCTTC
NA,TRBV5-1,TRBJ2-3,few,15,CASSLGVFPTDTQYF,TGCGCCAGCAGCTTGGGTGTTTTTCCCACAGATACGCAGTATTTT